This passage covers 31 T cell receptor beta chains from one sample sequenced in a study of T cell responses to AZD1222 COVID-19 vaccine. Only in-frame clones appear in the TCRdb table, and some are missing; sequencing was by immunoSEQ multiplex PCR. The data contain about 120,000 clones, about 88% of them singletons. Sample: peripheral blood, taken on day 0 of AZD1222 vaccination. These receptors all come from an adult in good health.

The chain is built from TRBV7-2 and TRBJ2-5; D uncertain. CDR3 size: 14 residues. The V and J ends lost 1 base and 2 bases respectively, with 8 bases between them. Germline V gene data show CDR1 as SGHTA and CDR2 as FQGNSA. CDR3 sequence (DNA): TGTGCCAGCAGCTTAGTTGGTAGTCAAGAGACCCAGTACTTC. This encodes CASSLVGSQETQYF.

The chain is built from TRBV29-1 and TRBJ1-4, with D possibly being TRBD1 (5 bases). The length of the CDR3 is 17 residues. The germline CDR1 and CDR2 sequences are SQVTM and ANQGSEA. Trimming took off 2 bases at V and 1 base at J, with 17 bases between the two ends. CDR3 coding DNA: TGCAGCGTTGAACACTCGACTCCAGGGAGAACTAATGAAAAACTGTTTTTT. This encodes CSVEHSTPGRTNEKLFF.

The chain recombines TRBV28 with TRBJ1-6; TRBD1 might be the D (6 bases). The CDR3 is 14 amino acids. The V and J ends lost 7 bases and 6 bases respectively, with 13 bases between them. Germline V gene sequence: CDR1 MDHEN, CDR2 SYDVKM. DNA for the CDR3: TGTGCCAGCAACCCCGGACAGCCTAATTCACCCCTCCACTTT. The encoded protein is CASNPGQPNSPLHF.

This clone came up once. The V call is TRBV3-1 (or the pseudogene TRBV3-2), the J call TRBJ1-5; 8 bases are a match to TRBD1. CDR3 size: 14 residues. Trimming cost V 3 bases and J 5 bases; bases outside gene matches: 3. The V gene's germline CDR1 is LGHDT and CDR2 YNNKEL (reference sequence). This CDR3 is CASSQIQGDQPQHF. In nucleotides, the CDR3 is TGTGCCAGCAGCCAGATACAGGGGGATCAGCCCCAGCATTTT.

The chain carries TRBV11-3 and TRBJ2-1, with TRBD2 identical over 11 bases. Unmatched junction bases numbered 10, after V lost 5 bases and J lost 7 bases. Germline V lookup: CDR1 SGHNT, CDR2 YENEEA. The CDR3 is made up of 16 amino acids. CDR3 nucleotides: TGTGCCAGCAGCAGTGATAGCGGGAGGGCTCGGAATGAGCAGTTCTTC. Translated, it gives CASSSDSGRARNEQFF.

This chain joins TRBV27 and TRBJ2-7, with 8 bases lining up with TRBD2. The CDR3 length is 14 residues. Germline V CDR1 and CDR2: MNHEY, SMNVEV (reference sequence). J lost 0 bases, V lost 4 bases, and 2 bases had no gene match. Written as DNA, the CDR3 is TGTGCCAGCAGTTCCGGGGGGGCCTCCTACGAGCAGTACTTC. It yields the protein CASSSGGASYEQYF.

The chain combines TRBV30 with TRBJ2-7, with D perhaps matching TRBD1 or TRBD2 (5 bases each). With 4 bases removed from V and 2 bases from J, the gap between germline ends came to 12 bases. CDR3 length: 13 residues. Germline-derived CDR1 and CDR2 are GTSNPN and SVGIG (reference sequence). The CDR3 protein is CAWTPGAPYEQYF. As DNA, the CDR3 is TGTGCCTGGACCCCCGGGGCCCCCTACGAGCAGTACTTC. Using reference TRBV30 and TRBJ2-7 for the parts outside the CDR3, the full variable domain is SQTIHQWPATLVQPVGSPLSLECTVEGTSNPNLYWYRQAAGRGLQLLFYSVGIGQISSEVPQNLSASRPQDRQFILSSKKLLLSDSGFYLCAWTPGAPYEQYFGPGTRLTVT.

The gene calls are TRBV29-1 and TRBJ2-7; TRBD1 is a possible D gene (5 bases). The V and J ends lost 2 bases and 1 base respectively, with 9 bases between them. CDR1 is SQVTM, CDR2 ANQGSEA, per germline. CDR3 length equals 13 residues. DNA of the CDR3: TGCAGCGTTGAATGGCAGGGTTCCTACGAGCAGTACTTC. Translating it yields CSVEWQGSYEQYF.

The rearrangement joins TRBV4-1 to TRBJ1-2; D might be TRBD1 (6 bases). Germline CDR1 MGHRA, CDR2 YSYEKL. V gave up 1 base and J gave up 7 bases, with 16 bases separating them. The CDR3 is made up of 15 amino acids. The CDR3 coding sequence is TGCGCCAGCAGCCAAGGGGCCGGGACAAGCTCTGGCTACACCTTC. Translation gives CASSQGAGTSSGYTF.

The rearrangement uses TRBV4-2 and TRBJ1-5; D gene unclear. The CDR3 totals 15 residues. Per germline, CDR1 LGHNA and CDR2 YNFKEQ. V lost 0 bases, J lost 1 base, and 7 bases lay in between. CDR3 nucleotides: TGTGCCAGCAGCCAAGATTGGGCGAGCAATCAGCCCCAGCATTTT. This gives the protein CASSQDWASNQPQHF.

The chain combines TRBV18 with TRBJ2-3; D could derive from TRBD1 or TRBD2 (5 bases each). V lost 3 bases and J lost 0, with 10 bases in between. Germline CDR1 and CDR2: KGHSH and LQKENI. CDR3 size: 15 residues. CDR3 bases: TGTGCCAGCTCACCCGTGGGGGTAAGCACAGATACGCAGTATTTT. It encodes CASSPVGVSTDTQYF.

The rearrangement joins TRBV28 to TRBJ2-4; a possible D gene is TRBD2 (6 bases). The length of the CDR3 is 17 residues. Per the germline V gene, CDR1 is MDHEN and CDR2 is SYDVKM. Trimming took 3 bases from V and 4 from J, leaving 19 bases between them. CDR3 nucleotides: TGTGCCAGCAGTTTTGCTTACGGGGGTAGGGGAAAAAACATTCAGTACTTC. This codes for CASSFAYGGRGKNIQYF.

The genes are TRBV27 and TRBJ2-1; D gene ambiguous. CDR1 and CDR2 from the germline V gene are MNHEY and SMNVEV (reference sequence). V was clipped by 5 bases and J by 7 bases, with 9 bases between them. CDR3 length: 12 amino acids. The CDR3 coding sequence is TGTGCCAGCAGTCGTAGCTATAATGAGCAGTTCTTC. It codes for CASSRSYNEQFF.

The J gene is TRBJ2-7, the V gene TRBV5-1; D might be TRBD2 (5 bases). Germline values: CDR1 SGHRS, CDR2 YFSETQ. Trimming cost V 4 bases and J 5 bases, with 16 bases left between them. The CDR3 covers 14 residues. The CDR3 bases are TGCGCCAGCAGCCCCGGAGGCGGTGGGGACGAGCAGTACTTC. Translated, it gives CASSPGGGGDEQYF.

This sequence joins TRBV7-9 and TRBJ1-1; weak D call: TRBD1 (5 bases). V gave up 0 bases and J gave up 5 bases, with 13 bases separating them. The CDR3 runs to 15 residues. CDR1 SEHNR and CDR2 FQNEAQ come from the germline V gene (reference sequence). CDR3 protein: CASSLARGEGTEAFF. DNA for the CDR3: TGTGCCAGCAGCTTAGCGCGCGGTGAGGGGACTGAAGCTTTCTTT.

This clone has a handful of counts. The rearrangement links TRBV25-1 to TRBJ1-2, with D perhaps matching TRBD1 (5 bases). V was cut by 6 bases and J by 8 bases, with 19 bases left in between. CDR1 MGHDK and CDR2 SYGVNS come from the germline V gene. This CDR3 spans 14 amino acids. The CDR3 protein is CASSPPGAVVGYTF. The DNA of the CDR3 is TGTGCCAGCAGCCCCCCCGGGGCAGTGGTAGGCTACACCTTC.

This clone has only one observation. This CDR3 reads CASSPAAGGRDEQFF. CDR3 DNA: TGTGCCAGCAGCCCCGCAGCGGGGGGGAGGGATGAGCAGTTCTTC. The V gene is TRBV28, the J gene TRBJ2-1, with 10 bases lining up with TRBD2. The CDR3 runs to 15 residues. Germline-derived CDR1 and CDR2 are MDHEN and SYDVKM. Trimming cost V 6 bases and J 8 bases; bases outside gene matches: 10.

This chain uses TRBV14 with TRBJ1-1, with 9 bases lining up with TRBD1. This CDR3 comprises 13 residues. Germline V gene sequence: CDR1 SGHDN, CDR2 FVKESK. With 4 bases clipped from V and 8 bases from J, the junction kept 5 bases outside the gene matches. The CDR3 DNA is TGTGCCAGCAGCCTACAGGGGGCGGGGGAAGCTTTCTTT. It is translated as CASSLQGAGEAFF.

CDR3 sequence: CASSYGGKEAFF. DNA of the CDR3: TGTGCCAGCAGTTACGGGGGAAAAGAAGCTTTCTTT. This chain links TRBV6-5 with TRBJ1-1; a weak D match, TRBD1 (5 bases). Deletions cut 2 bases from V and 8 bases from J, with 9 bases between. The CDR3 totals 12 residues. CDR1 and CDR2 (germline): MNHEY, SVGAGI.

The rearrangement links TRBV27 to TRBJ1-6; D unclear. Germline CDR1 MNHEY, CDR2 SMNVEV (reference sequence). The CDR3 loop spans 14 amino acids. Trimming removed 3 bases at V and 4 bases at J, with 7 bases between. In DNA, the CDR3 is TGTGCCAGCAGTTTGTCTGGGTATAATTCACCCCTCCACTTT. It is translated as CASSLSGYNSPLHF.

The rearrangement joins TRBV10-3 to TRBJ2-5, with a tentative D call TRBD1 (6 bases). CDR1 is ENHRY and CDR2 is SYGVKD in the germline V gene. This CDR3 is 15 amino acids long. Between the trimmed V and J ends, which lost 2 bases and 5 bases, there was a span of 15 bases. The CDR3 loop reads CAISEGTPRRETQYF. In nucleotides, the CDR3 is TGTGCCATCAGTGAGGGGACACCCCGACGGGAGACCCAGTACTTC.

The rearrangement joins TRBV6-5 to TRBJ2-7; weak D call: TRBD2 (5 bases). Germline V gene sequence: CDR1 MNHEY, CDR2 SVGAGI. The CDR3 has 12 amino acids. The V and J ends lost 8 bases and 5 bases respectively, with 13 bases between them. The CDR3 sequence: CASRPSSDEQYF. In nucleotides, the CDR3 is TGTGCCAGCCGACCGAGTAGCGACGAGCAGTACTTC.

CDR3 coding DNA: TGTGCCAGCAGCTTGACGGACAGGGGGGGTGAAAAACTGTTTTTT. Encoded protein: CASSLTDRGGEKLFF. This chain uses TRBV7-9 with TRBJ1-4; 10 bases agree with TRBD1. The ends lost 3 bases at V and 7 bases at J; junction bases unmatched: 5. Germline-derived CDR1 and CDR2 are SEHNR and FQNEAQ (reference sequence). The CDR3 length is 15 residues.

This clone appeared once. V is TRBV6-1 and J is TRBJ1-5; D remains unclear. The V and J ends lost 2 bases and 3 bases respectively, with 11 bases between them. CDR1 and CDR2 (germline): MNHNS, SASEGT. The CDR3 has 15 residues. As DNA, the CDR3 is TGTGCCAGCAGTGAACGAAGCACCATCAATCAGCCCCAGCATTTT. It codes for CASSERSTINQPQHF.

The chain recombines TRBV27 with TRBJ2-1, with TRBD2 matching 7 bases. This CDR3 spans 15 amino acids. The V gene's germline CDR1 is MNHEY and CDR2 SMNVEV (reference sequence). J gave up 2 bases and V 4 bases, and 5 bases lay outside the gene matches. Written as DNA, the CDR3 is TGTGCCAGCAGTTCTGGACTAGGGGCCTACAATGAGCAGTTCTTC. Its translation: CASSSGLGAYNEQFF.

This chain uses TRBV9 with TRBJ2-1; TRBD2 might be the D (6 bases). The V end lost 3 bases, the J end lost 6 bases, and 19 bases lay between the germline ends. Per the germline V gene, CDR1 is SGDLS and CDR2 is YYNGEE. The CDR3 has 16 amino acids. The CDR3 reads CASSASLALGPNEQFF. CDR3 coding DNA: TGTGCCAGCAGCGCCTCTCTAGCGCTCGGGCCCAATGAGCAGTTCTTC. Full variable domain (outside the CDR3, taken from reference TRBV9 and TRBJ2-1): DSGVTQTPKHLITATGQRVTLRCSPRSGDLSVYWYQQSLDQGLQFLIQYYNGEERAKGNILERFSAQQFPDLHSELNLSSLELGDSALYFCASSASLALGPNEQFFGPGTRLTVL.

The rearrangement joins TRBV28 to TRBJ2-7; D possibly matches TRBD1 or TRBD2 (5 bases each). Germline values: CDR1 MDHEN, CDR2 SYDVKM. The CDR3 runs 15 residues. Trimming stripped 7 bases from V and 3 bases from J, with 19 bases between. CDR3 DNA sequence: TGTGCCAGCAATCCTGGGACCGCTCCGAGCTACGAGCAGTACTTC. This codes for CASNPGTAPSYEQYF.

Only one count was recorded for this clone. The chain is built from TRBV28 and TRBJ2-4; 8 nucleotides line up with TRBD1. Looked up from germline, CDR1 is MDHEN and CDR2 is SYDVKM. The V and J ends lost 4 bases and 7 bases, in that order; junction bases with no gene match: 9. The CDR3 has 15 amino acids. CDR3 sequence reads: CASSYYTGGENIQYF. The CDR3 DNA follows: TGTGCCAGCAGTTATTACACAGGGGGAGAGAACATTCAGTACTTC.

The rearrangement uses TRBV19 and TRBJ2-7; maybe TRBD2 (7 bases). This CDR3 is built from 14 residues. V lost 2 bases, J lost 3 bases, and 11 bases lay in between. Germline CDR1 and CDR2: LNHDA and SQIVND (reference sequence). CDR3 bases: TGTGCCAGTAGTATAAGGGAGGGGGTCTACGAGCAGTACTTC. Translation gives CASSIREGVYEQYF.

V is TRBV28 and J is TRBJ1-1; D is perhaps TRBD1 (6 bases). V shed 6 bases and J shed 7 bases, with 21 bases lying between them. Germline V gene data show CDR1 as MDHEN and CDR2 as SYDVKM. This CDR3 is built from 15 residues. The CDR3 nucleotides read TGTGCCAGCAGCCTCTCCCCCGGGGGGCGAAGTGAAGCTTTCTTT. Its translation: CASSLSPGGRSEAFF. The whole variable domain, filled in from reference TRBV28 and TRBJ1-1, reads DVKVTQSSRYLVKRTGEKVFLECVQDMDHENMFWYRQDPGLGLRLIYFSYDVKMKEKGDIPEGYSVSREKKERFSLILESASTNQTSMYLCASSLSPGGRSEAFFGQGTRLTVV.

The rearrangement links TRBV6-5 to TRBJ2-3; the D is unclear. With 4 bases removed from V and 4 bases from J, the gap between germline ends came to 12 bases. The CDR3 extends over 14 amino acids. The germline CDR1 and CDR2 sequences are MNHEY and SVGAGI. Written as DNA, the CDR3 is TGTGCCAGCAGTTTTAGACTCCCTGCAGATACGCAGTATTTT. Protein: CASSFRLPADTQYF.